This TCR beta chain was identified during a study of shared clonotypes between healthy human individuals. Study details: Per donor, three plates held CD4 naive cells, three held CD4 memory, two held CD8 naive and one held CD8 memory.

The repertoire was sequenced with immunoSEQ multiplex PCR; TCRdb's copy has only in-frame clones and lacks some. The sample lists 2 million to 2.5 million clones; 85% to 95% were seen once. Germline V lookup: CDR1 MNHNS, CDR2 SASEGT. The germline V and J ends were trimmed by 3 bases and 2 bases, with 16 bases remaining between them. The length of the CDR3 is 16 residues. Comments on this clone: The antigen remains undetermined.

Findings and limits, study-wide: What naive subsets generally showed was a larger estimated richness than memory subsets showed. The donor pool, a small one, limited the genetic and exposure-history diversity represented.

Terminally differentiated effector memory CD45RA+ cells were excluded from the naive CD8 cells, which were CD45RO-negative and positively selected for CCR7. Donors were healthy HIV-negative adults without recently reported acute infections or vaccinations. The V gene is TRBV6-1, the J gene TRBJ2-5; TRBD2 is a possible D gene (6 bases). This receptor was obtained from a man aged 18 to 30 in good health. The sequenced sample was naive CD8+ T cells sorted from blood. The CDR3 DNA is TGTGCCAGCAGTGAGCTCCGGGGGAGAACACAAGAGACCCAGTACTTC. It codes for CASSELRGRTQETQYF.